A single sample is the source of the 19 T cell receptor beta chains below, sequenced in a study of blood T cell repertoires in COVID-19. TCRdb's copy holds only in-frame clones and misses some; the assay was immunoSEQ multiplex PCR. This sample carries more than 200,000 clones, roughly 83% of them seen once, and the ten largest clones take about 2.5%. The source material was peripheral blood. The receptors derive from an older woman with active or convalescent COVID-19.

The chain joins TRBV5-6 to TRBJ1-2, with 7 bases matching TRBD1. V lost 1 base and J lost 4; bases outside the gene matches: 13. The CDR3 consists of 17 residues. In germline, CDR1 is SGHDT, CDR2 YYEEEE. For the CDR3, the DNA is TGTGCCAGCAGCTTGAGACGGGACAGTCAAACGCCCTATGGCTACACCTTC. Translation gives CASSLRRDSQTPYGYTF.

The rearrangement joins TRBV6-6 to TRBJ1-1; TRBD1 is a possible D gene (6 bases). Germline V CDR1 and CDR2: MNHNY, SVGAGI (reference sequence). V was shortened by 4 bases and J by 2 bases, with 11 bases between the two germline ends. The CDR3 runs 14 residues. The CDR3 region has the DNA TGTGCCAGCAGTTCCCCGACAGGAAACACTGAAGCTTTCTTT. Residues: CASSSPTGNTEAFF.

This clone occurred once. The chain couples TRBV2 to TRBJ2-7; 9 bases match TRBD2. Germline CDR1 and CDR2: SNHLY and FYNNEI. This CDR3 spans 14 amino acids. After removal of 8 bases from V and 4 bases from J, the junction contained 9 bases not matched to a gene. CDR3 in amino acids: CASSAGGREYEQYF. The CDR3 DNA is TGTGCCAGCTCAGCGGGAGGCCGGGAGTACGAGCAGTACTTC.

The chain carries TRBV15 and TRBJ2-1, with TRBD2 matching over 7 bases. The V gene's germline CDR1 is LNHNV and CDR2 YYDKDF (reference sequence). Trimming at V came to 4 bases and at J to 2 bases, leaving 8 bases not matched to a gene. This CDR3 is built from 16 residues. CDR3 protein: CATSIAGVRTYNEQFF. As DNA, the CDR3 is TGTGCCACCAGCATTGCGGGGGTTCGGACCTACAATGAGCAGTTCTTC.

This chain uses TRBV6-5 with TRBJ1-5; possibly TRBD1 for D (6 bases). The CDR3 runs to 14 residues. Trimming removed 6 bases from V and 0 bases from J, with 9 bases in between. Looked up from germline, CDR1 is MNHEY and CDR2 is SVGAGI. The DNA of the CDR3 is TGTGCCAGCAGCACAGGGTATAGCAATCAGCCCCAGCATTTT. It yields the protein CASSTGYSNQPQHF.

The V gene is TRBV18, the J gene TRBJ1-3, with a possible D match to TRBD1 (5 bases). Trimming stripped 8 bases from V and 0 bases from J, with 14 bases between. Germline CDR1 and CDR2: KGHSH and LQKENI. CDR3 length: 15 residues. In nucleotides, the CDR3 is TGTGCCAGCAACACTCAGGGAACCTCTGGAAACACCATATATTTT. It codes for CASNTQGTSGNTIYF.

This chain joins TRBV19 and TRBJ1-1; D call uncertain. The ends were cut back, 8 bases at V and 8 bases at J, with 9 bases in the middle. The CDR3 spans 10 residues. From germline, CDR1 is LNHDA and CDR2 SQIVND (reference sequence). CDR3 sequence (DNA): TGTGCCAGTGGGCAGCCAGAAGCTTTCTTT. Encoded protein: CASGQPEAFF. The full variable domain, in which reference TRBV19 and TRBJ1-1 provide the parts outside the CDR3, is DGGITQSPKYLFRKEGQNVTLSCEQNLNHDAMYWYRQDPGQGLRLIYYSQIVNDFQKGDIAEGYSVSREKKESFPLTVTSAQKNPTAFYLCASGQPEAFFGQGTRLTVV.

The chain has TRBV5-1 and TRBJ1-4, with TRBD1 as a possible D gene (5 bases). Germline values: CDR1 SGHRS, CDR2 YFSETQ. The V end was cut by 5 bases, the J end by 2 bases, with 10 bases between. The CDR3 is 14 amino acids. CDR3 sequence (DNA): TGCGCCAGCAGTGTGGGGCATACTAATGAAAAACTGTTTTTT. This encodes CASSVGHTNEKLFF.

This clone appeared a single time. Here the CDR3 reads CASSFTSGSNEQFF. The CDR3 coding sequence is TGTGCCAGCAGCTTTACTAGCGGTTCAAATGAGCAGTTCTTC. The chain combines TRBV5-5 with TRBJ2-1, with 8 bases identical to TRBD2. This CDR3 comprises 14 residues. Trimming removed 2 bases from V and 7 bases from J; junction bases left unmatched: 5. From germline, CDR1 is SGHKS and CDR2 YYEKEE (reference sequence).

With regard to this clone: Different DNA sequences within this sample yield the same CDR3. The chain recombines TRBV28 with TRBJ2-1; 7 bases match TRBD2. The V gene's germline CDR1 is MDHEN and CDR2 SYDVKM. The J segment lost 3 bases and the V segment lost 11 bases, leaving 7 bases of the junction unmatched. This CDR3 is built from 13 residues. The CDR3 loop reads CASRQRGYNEQFF. In DNA form, the CDR3 reads TGTGCCTCCCGCCAGCGGGGCTACAATGAGCAGTTCTTC.

The chain recombines TRBV5-1 with TRBJ2-1; a possible D gene is TRBD1 (5 bases). The V gene's germline CDR1 is SGHRS and CDR2 YFSETQ. V was clipped by 6 bases and J by 5 bases, with 21 bases between them. This CDR3 has 16 amino acids. CDR3: CASTPWGTFNDNEQFF. The CDR3 DNA is TGCGCCAGCACCCCTTGGGGCACATTTAACGACAATGAGCAGTTCTTC.

The chain carries TRBV6-5 and TRBJ1-1; D unresolved. The V end lost 9 bases, the J end lost 4 bases, and 9 bases lay between the germline ends. The CDR3 sequence is 11 residues long. Germline loops: CDR1 MNHEY, CDR2 SVGAGI. The CDR3, as DNA: TGTGCCAGTTCGGAGGGCACTGAAGCTTTCTTT. It encodes CASSEGTEAFF.

This clone showed up just a few times. The J gene is TRBJ2-3, the V gene TRBV5-1, with D maybe TRBD1 (5 bases). CDR3 size: 16 residues. Deletions cut 0 bases from V and 4 bases from J, with 15 bases between. Germline V gene lookup returns CDR1 SGHRS and CDR2 YFSETQ. The CDR3 reads CASSLEGFGGADTQYF. CDR3 nucleotides: TGCGCCAGCAGCTTGGAGGGGTTTGGTGGGGCAGATACGCAGTATTTT.

V is TRBV20-1 and J is TRBJ2-7; a weak D match, TRBD1 (6 bases). Germline CDR1 and CDR2: DFQATT and SNEGSKA (reference sequence). Trimming cost V 5 bases and J 3 bases, with 8 bases left between them. The CDR3 extends over 11 amino acids. The DNA of the CDR3 is TGCAGTGCTGGGACATACTACGAGCAGTACTTC. It specifies CSAGTYYEQYF.

The CDR3 DNA reads as TGTGCCAGCAGTTACATGGGGGGGCTCTACGAGCAGTACTTC. Translation: CASSYMGGLYEQYF. This sequence joins TRBV6-5 and TRBJ2-7; D may be TRBD2 (7 bases). This CDR3 comprises 14 residues. Germline loops: CDR1 MNHEY, CDR2 SVGAGI. V lost 2 bases and J 3 bases, leaving 11 bases between the germline ends.

The chain recombines TRBV18 with TRBJ2-3; D possibly corresponds to TRBD1 (6 bases). V dropped 2 bases and J dropped 3 bases, with 9 bases sitting between them. The CDR3 consists of 14 residues. Germline CDR1 reads KGHSH; CDR2 reads LQKENI. The CDR3 DNA is TGTGCCAGCTCACCATTTACAGGGACAGATACGCAGTATTTT. Amino acid sequence: CASSPFTGTDTQYF.

The gene calls are TRBV19 and TRBJ2-5; TRBD1 is a possible D gene (5 bases). V dropped 1 base and J dropped 2 bases, with 11 bases sitting between them. In germline, CDR1 is LNHDA, CDR2 SQIVND (reference sequence). The CDR3 is 15 amino acids. The CDR3 DNA sequence: TGTGCCAGTAGTATAGGGGGCACAGCACAAGAGACCCAGTACTTC. Encoded protein: CASSIGGTAQETQYF.

This rearrangement joins TRBV6-6 to TRBJ2-4; D is undetermined. The CDR3 extends over 14 amino acids. Germline values: CDR1 MNHNY, CDR2 SVGAGI (reference sequence). Trimming pared 4 bases from V and 0 bases from J, leaving 7 bases between. CDR3 residues: CASSSSRAKNIQYF. The CDR3 DNA reads TGTGCCAGCAGTTCCTCGAGAGCCAAAAACATTCAGTACTTC.

The chain uses TRBV7-2 and TRBJ2-2; 10 bases fit TRBD1. Germline CDR1 SGHTA, CDR2 FQGNSA. The V and J ends lost 5 bases and 5 bases, in that order; junction bases with no gene match: 5. The CDR3 covers 15 residues. CDR3 coding DNA: TGTGCCAGCAGCACGAGACAGGGGGCAACCGGGGAGCTGTTTTTT. Translated, it gives CASSTRQGATGELFF. Variable domain in full (rest from reference TRBV7-2 and TRBJ2-2): GAGVSQSPSNKVTEKGKDVELRCDPISGHTALYWYRQSLGQGLEFLIYFQGNSAPDKSGLPSDRFSAERTGGSVSTLTIQRTQQEDSAVYLCASSTRQGATGELFFGEGSRLTVL.